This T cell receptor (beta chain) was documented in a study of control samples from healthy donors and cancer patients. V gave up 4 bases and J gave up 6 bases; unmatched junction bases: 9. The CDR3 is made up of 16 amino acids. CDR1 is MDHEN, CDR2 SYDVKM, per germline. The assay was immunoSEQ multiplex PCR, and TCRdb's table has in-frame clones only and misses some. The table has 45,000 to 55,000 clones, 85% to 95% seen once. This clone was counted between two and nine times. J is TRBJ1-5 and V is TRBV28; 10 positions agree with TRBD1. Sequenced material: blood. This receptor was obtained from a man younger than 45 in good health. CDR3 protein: CASSSDRGKKGQPQHF. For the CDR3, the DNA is TGTGCCAGCAGTTCGGACAGGGGGAAGAAAGGTCAGCCCCAGCATTTT.